This T cell receptor beta chain is drawn from a study of memory CD4+ T cells and cytomegalovirus serostatus. The sort gate was single viable CD3+CD4+CD8-CD45RO+ cells for memory CD4+ T cells. Germline values: CDR1 KGHSH, CDR2 LQKENI. The CDR3 spans 14 residues. V was clipped by 1 base and J by 5 bases, with 8 bases between them. The assay was immunoSEQ multiplex PCR, and TCRdb's table has in-frame clones only and misses some. The sample contains some 45,000 clones, about 70% of which appear only once. This sequence was found in an adult in good health and CMV-seropositive. The chain uses TRBV18 and TRBJ2-2; no clear D gene. The sequencing sample was made of memory CD4+ T cells from blood. CDR3 nucleotides: TGTGCCAGCTCACCACGGGCTCGGACCGGGGAGCTGTTTTTT. It yields the protein CASSPRARTGELFF.